The 24 T cell receptor beta chains given below trace back to one sample, sequenced in a study of T cells in Graves' hyperthyroidism and ophthalmopathy. From RNA transcripts, TCR beta CDR3 regions were amplified. A first-round RT-PCR of the TCR CDR3 used the HTBI primer set. TCRdb reprocessed the multiplex PCR reads with MiXCR, giving one entry per CDR3 protein. The top ten clones hold over 9% of a sample with hundreds of thousands of distinct CDR3 sequences, approximately 25% of them seen once. The sequencing input was blood. These receptors were obtained from a woman aged 25 to 39 with Graves' ophthalmopathy.

At least ten counts were recorded for this clonotype. The CDR3 reads CASSPWTMNTEAFF. The DNA of the CDR3 is TGTGCCAGCAGCCCATGGACAATGAACACTGAAGCTTTCTTT. The chain has TRBV7-9 and TRBJ1-1, with D perhaps TRBD1 (5 bases). The V gene lost 5 bases and the J gene lost 0 bases, with 10 bases spanning the gap. The length of the CDR3 is 14 residues. Germline V lookup: CDR1 SEHNR, CDR2 FQNEAQ (reference sequence). The entire variable domain, with the rest obtained from reference TRBV7-9 and TRBJ1-1, is as follows: DTGVSQNPRHKITKRGQNVTFRCDPISEHNRLYWYRQTLGQGPEFLTYFQNEAQLEKSRLLSDRFSAERPKGSFSTLEIQRTEQGDSAMYLCASSPWTMNTEAFFGQGTRLTVV.

This clonotype was counted many times. V gene TRBV28 combines with J gene TRBJ1-2; D is ambiguous. Trimming removed 9 bases from V and 1 base from J, with 9 bases in between. The V gene's germline CDR1 is MDHEN and CDR2 SYDVKM. This CDR3 is built from 12 residues. The CDR3: CASIGRNYGYTF. CDR3 bases: TGTGCCAGTATAGGCCGTAACTATGGCTACACCTTC.

Many counts were recorded for this clonotype. The chain links TRBV20-1 to TRBJ1-5; 7 bases are shared with TRBD1. V was pared by 3 bases and J by 2 bases, with 4 bases of the junction left unmatched. The CDR3 covers 14 residues. CDR1 DFQATT and CDR2 SNEGSKA come from the germline V gene (reference sequence). The CDR3 region is CSARDRKGNQPQHF. CDR3 bases: TGCAGTGCTAGGGACAGGAAGGGCAATCAGCCCCAGCATTTT.

This clonotype appeared a few times. The rearrangement joins TRBV19 to TRBJ1-5; D gene uncertain. Germline V gene data show CDR1 as LNHDA and CDR2 as SQIVND (reference sequence). The CDR3 runs to 16 residues. The V end lost 9 bases, the J end lost 2 bases, and 20 bases lay between the germline ends. The CDR3, as DNA: TGTGCCAGCCAAAGATGGGGATCAGCTGGCAATCAGCCCCAGCATTTT. Protein sequence: CASQRWGSAGNQPQHF.

This clonotype was counted only a few times. The chain couples TRBV29-1 to TRBJ2-5, with D maybe TRBD2 (6 bases). Trimming removed 5 bases at V and 10 bases at J, with 20 bases between. CDR1 is SQVTM, CDR2 ANQGSEA, per germline. The CDR3 contains 13 residues. The CDR3 loop reads CSVSGTDRGDQYF. The CDR3 DNA sequence: TGCAGCGTTTCAGGGACTGACAGAGGGGACCAGTACTTC. The full variable domain, rest sourced from reference TRBV29-1 and TRBJ2-5, is SAVISQKPSRDICQRGTSLTIQCQVDSQVTMMFWYRQQPGQSLTLIATANQGSEATYESGFVIDKFPISRPNLTFSTLTVSNMSPEDSSIYLCSVSGTDRGDQYFGPGTRLLVL.

This clonotype came up many times. The V and J genes are TRBV20-1 and TRBJ2-7; D call uncertain. Trimming stripped 6 bases from V and 5 bases from J, with 20 bases between. This CDR3 is 14 amino acids long. The germline gives CDR1 DFQATT, CDR2 SNEGSKA (reference sequence). Written as DNA, the CDR3 is TGCAGTGCCCCCCATCCCTCCAGTAGGCACGAGCAGTACTTC. This sequence encodes CSAPHPSSRHEQYF.

The chain joins TRBV12-3 or TRBV12-4 to TRBJ1-1, with a weak D call TRBD1 (5 bases). The CDR3 length is 18 residues. Trimming stripped 6 bases from V and 1 base from J, with 24 bases between. CDR3 in amino acids: CASRPPGRERGTNTEAFF. DNA of the CDR3: TGTGCCAGCAGGCCCCCTGGGAGGGAGAGAGGGACGAACACTGAAGCTTTCTTT.

The table lists this clonotype with a count of one. A read error is possible here, since a much larger clone lies one base away. This sequence joins TRBV19 and TRBJ2-2; 12 bases are a match to TRBD1. CDR3 length: 15 residues. Germline V CDR1 and CDR2: LNHDA, SQIVND (reference sequence). CDR3 nucleotides: TGTGCCAGTAGTAGGGACAGGGGGCGCTCCGGGGAGCAGTTTTTT. It codes for CASSRDRGRSGEQFF. Together with reference TRBV19 and TRBJ2-2, the CDR3 gives the full variable domain: DGGITQSPKYLFRKEGQNVTLSCEQNLNHDAMYWYRQDPGQGLRLIYYSQIVNDFQKGDIAEGYSVSREKKESFPLTVTSAQKNPTAFYLCASSRDRGRSGEQFFGEGSRLTVL.

This clonotype has a count of ten or more. V is TRBV7-2 and J is TRBJ1-2; no firm D call. Germline V CDR1 and CDR2: SGHTA, FQGNSA. Trimming took off 5 bases at V and 6 bases at J, with 13 bases between the two ends. This CDR3 has 13 residues. CDR3 residues: CASSPPREHGYTF. As DNA, the CDR3 is TGTGCCAGCAGCCCCCCGAGGGAGCATGGCTACACCTTC.

This clonotype came up a few times. V and J are TRBV7-2 and TRBJ1-5; TRBD1 aligns across 7 bases. V dropped 4 bases and J dropped 6; count of bases not matched to a gene: 6. The CDR3 runs to 14 residues. The germline V gene has CDR1 SGHTA and CDR2 FQGNSA. The CDR3 region is CASSSRQGIQPQHF. The CDR3 nucleotides read TGTGCCAGCAGCTCTAGACAGGGTATTCAGCCCCAGCATTTT.

This clonotype was counted ten times or more. The V and J genes are TRBV27 and TRBJ1-2, with D hard to call. Trimming left V 4 bases short and J 5 bases short, with 11 bases between. The CDR3 has 13 amino acids. Germline CDR1 and CDR2: MNHEY and SMNVEV (reference sequence). Written as DNA, the CDR3 is TGTGCCAGCAGTTGGGGAGTACCTTATGGCTACACCTTC. Its translation: CASSWGVPYGYTF.

This clonotype was counted at least ten times. J is TRBJ1-5 and V is TRBV27, with unresolved D. Trimming pared 3 bases from V and 7 bases from J, leaving 7 bases between. Per the germline V gene, CDR1 is MNHEY and CDR2 is SMNVEV (reference sequence). There are 12 residues in the CDR3. CDR3 coding DNA: TGTGCCAGCAGTTTTGCGGACCAGCCCCAGCATTTT. Translation: CASSFADQPQHF.

The V call is TRBV2, the J call TRBJ2-5; 7 positions agree with TRBD1. The V segment lost 8 bases and the J segment 5 bases; nucleotides outside the gene matches: 8. This CDR3 region has 13 residues. Germline V gives CDR1 SNHLY, CDR2 FYNNEI. The CDR3 bases are TGTGCCAGCCCTTCGGGACAGATGGAGACCCAGTACTTC. It codes for CASPSGQMETQYF.

This clonotype has a count of ten or more. The V and J genes are TRBV10-3 and TRBJ2-5, with D unresolved. Between the trimmed V and J ends, which lost 0 bases and 2 bases, there was a span of 4 bases. CDR1 and CDR2 (germline): ENHRY, SYGVKD. The CDR3 has 13 amino acids. Here the CDR3 reads CAISESLQETQYF. CDR3 coding DNA: TGTGCCATCAGTGAGTCGCTTCAAGAGACCCAGTACTTC.

This clonotype appeared many times. The rearrangement uses TRBV12-3 or TRBV12-4 and TRBJ1-5; 7 bases map to TRBD1. This CDR3 contains 15 residues. V shed 4 bases and J 8 bases; nucleotides not matched to a gene: 11. The CDR3 loop reads CASSSNQGGGEPQHF. CDR3 coding DNA: TGTGCCAGCAGTTCTAATCAGGGAGGGGGCGAGCCCCAGCATTTT.

In its sample, this clonotype was seen many times. This chain connects TRBV27 to TRBJ1-5, with a possible D match to TRBD1 (5 bases). Trimming cost V 2 bases and J 4 bases, with 15 bases left between them. The CDR3 extends over 16 amino acids. Germline V gene sequence: CDR1 MNHEY, CDR2 SMNVEV (reference sequence). In DNA form, the CDR3 reads TGTGCCAGCAGTTTAGATTCCGGACACAGAAATCAGCCCCAGCATTTT. This gives the protein CASSLDSGHRNQPQHF.

This clonotype was counted only a few times. V and J are TRBV10-3 and TRBJ2-7; 9 bases match TRBD2. Germline CDR1 reads ENHRY; CDR2 reads SYGVKD. V lost 0 bases to trimming and J lost 1 base; unmatched junction nucleotides: 7. This CDR3 is 17 amino acids long. CDR3 loop: CAISESPASGNSYEQYF. The CDR3 DNA reads TGTGCCATCAGTGAGTCCCCAGCTAGCGGGAATTCCTACGAGCAGTACTTC.

This clonotype was counted at least ten times. The V call is TRBV10-1, the J call TRBJ1-1; D unresolved. Germline V gives CDR1 WNHNN, CDR2 SYGVQD (reference sequence). CDR3 length: 16 residues. V was trimmed by 5 bases and J by 0 bases, leaving 16 bases between them. The CDR3 DNA reads TGCGCCAGCAGTTTAGGAGGTTATGGCATGAACACTGAAGCTTTCTTT. This gives the protein CASSLGGYGMNTEAFF.

The rearrangement links TRBV27 to TRBJ2-5; D is unclear. The germline V gene has CDR1 MNHEY and CDR2 SMNVEV (reference sequence). Trimming took 3 bases from V and 2 from J, leaving 7 bases between them. This CDR3 has 13 residues. DNA for the CDR3: TGTGCCAGCAGTTTCCGACGGCAAGAGACCCAGTACTTC. Its translation is CASSFRRQETQYF.

This clonotype has ten or more counts. The gene calls are TRBV12-3 or TRBV12-4 and TRBJ2-7; TRBD2 matches 7 bases. CDR3 size: 15 residues. The V and J ends lost 6 bases and 1 base, in that order; junction bases with no gene match: 9. CDR3: CASSPERDGSYEQYF. CDR3 coding DNA: TGTGCCAGCAGCCCCGAGCGGGATGGTTCCTACGAGCAGTACTTC.

The table lists this clonotype with a count of one. Lacking the conserved final phenylalanine or tryptophan, this CDR3 likely reflects a read error. This rearrangement joins TRBV6-1 to TRBJ1-5; 7 bases are shared with TRBD1. J lost 0 bases, V lost 8 bases, and 7 bases had no gene match. Germline V lookup: CDR1 MNHNS, CDR2 SASEGT. This CDR3 has 15 residues. The CDR3 region is CASQQGTYSNQPQHY. CDR3 bases: TGTGCCAGCCAACAGGGGACTTATAGCAATCAGCCCCAGCATTAT.

This clonotype was seen a few times. The V and J genes are TRBV10-3 and TRBJ1-3; 8 bases agree with TRBD1. J was trimmed by 0 bases and V by 4 bases; bases with no gene match: 2. Germline V gene lookup returns CDR1 ENHRY and CDR2 SYGVKD. The length of the CDR3 is 15 residues. CDR3 in amino acids: CAISGGQDSGNTIYF. CDR3 DNA: TGTGCCATCAGTGGGGGACAGGACTCTGGAAACACCATATATTTT.

In its sample, this clonotype was seen a few times. CDR3 sequence reads: CASSLAGSGTNTGELFF. Written as DNA, the CDR3 is TGCGCCAGCAGCTTGGCGGGCTCCGGGACAAACACCGGGGAGCTGTTTTTT. The chain is built from TRBV5-1 and TRBJ2-2, with a weak D call TRBD1 (6 bases). Trimming removed 0 bases from V and 2 bases from J, with 14 bases in between. Germline-derived CDR1 and CDR2 are SGHRS and YFSETQ. The CDR3 is 17 amino acids.

This clonotype was recorded many times. This chain uses TRBV6-5 with TRBJ2-7, with 8 bases that match TRBD1. Looked up from germline, CDR1 is MNHEY and CDR2 is SVGAGI. With V trimmed by 5 bases and J by 3 bases, 6 bases remained unmatched. The CDR3 has 14 amino acids. The CDR3 region is CASSPQGAGYEQYF. The CDR3 region has the DNA TGTGCCAGCAGTCCCCAGGGGGCGGGCTACGAGCAGTACTTC.